This TCR beta chain stems from a study of CD8+CD57+ T cells in acquired aplastic anemia. The sequenced patients had an expansion of CD8+CD57+ cells seen by flow cytometry. Whole-study findings and limits: Significant differences in CD8+ Simpson's diversity were not observed between patients and controls. In common between the patients and the controls were twenty-nine CD8+ CDR3 sequences.

The study profiled TCR beta VDJ and CDR3 using genomic DNA as template. From the reads, TCRdb called clonotypes with MiXCR, one entry per CDR3 protein. This table has under 200,000 distinct CDR3 sequences, roughly 43% appearing once. J lost 3 bases, V lost 1 base, and 18 bases had no gene match. This CDR3 region has 19 residues. Germline V gene lookup returns CDR1 DFQATT and CDR2 SNEGSKA (reference sequence). With respect to this clonotype: Its specificity is not known.

V usage is TRBV20-1 and J usage is TRBJ2-3; 8 bases fit TRBD1. The specimen sequenced was sorted CD4+, CD8+, or CD8+CD57+ T cells (not recorded which) from PBMCs. This receptor was taken from a human donor with aplastic anemia. The CDR3 coding sequence is TGCAGTGCTAGAGCCCGACCCCCAAACATGGACAGGGCAACAGATACGCAGTATTTT. This gives the protein CSARARPPNMDRATDTQYF.